The following is a T cell receptor beta chain sequence with its context. Its target is not known. These data belong to a study of cytomegalovirus exposure and HLA in healthy donors. About the research overall: According to later analysis, the same platform produced the approximately 130 validation and several hundred first-cohort repertoires. Overall study results and limits: According to a subsequent analysis, TCR clusters from the first cohort were inclined to appear together in the 120 validation repertoires.

From the 120-subject validation cohort, which was separate from the approximately 670-subject first cohort, the donors were drawn. Sequencing used immunoSEQ multiplex PCR; TCRdb keeps in-frame clones, though not all of them. Among 130,000 to 150,000 clones listed, 80% to 90% were seen once. The CDR3 spans 13 residues. V dropped 7 bases and J dropped 3 bases, with 14 bases sitting between them. CDR1 SGHRS and CDR2 YFSETQ come from the germline V gene. The specimen sequenced was PBMCs. This chain connects TRBV5-1 to TRBJ2-7; D ambiguous. This TCR derives from a man between 18 and 29 years old in good health and CMV-seropositive. CDR3 loop: CASGYSTGYEQYF. CDR3 bases: TGCGCCAGCGGTTACTCCACTGGCTACGAGCAGTACTTC.